This T cell receptor beta chain was observed in a study of shared clonotypes between healthy human individuals. Libraries were prepared by immunoSEQ multiplex PCR; TCRdb keeps only in-frame clonotypes and omits some of them. The repertoire holds over 400,000 clones, approximately 82% seen once, with approximately 12% in the top ten. Study-wide results and limits: A small donor pool kept down the genetic and exposure-history diversity that was represented.

Trimming pared 3 bases from V and 0 bases from J, leaving 6 bases between. Germline CDR1 is GTSNPN and CDR2 is SVGIG (reference sequence). The length of the CDR3 is 14 residues. As regards this clone: Its antigen is still unknown.

V is TRBV30 and J is TRBJ1-6; no firm D call. The sample consisted of PBMCs. The clonotype comes from a woman in her forties in good health. Some clones in this sample may be carry-over from other donors' samples. The CDR3 loop is CAWRAGSYNSPLHF. CDR3 nucleotide sequence: TGTGCCTGGAGGGCGGGCTCCTATAATTCACCCCTCCACTTT.